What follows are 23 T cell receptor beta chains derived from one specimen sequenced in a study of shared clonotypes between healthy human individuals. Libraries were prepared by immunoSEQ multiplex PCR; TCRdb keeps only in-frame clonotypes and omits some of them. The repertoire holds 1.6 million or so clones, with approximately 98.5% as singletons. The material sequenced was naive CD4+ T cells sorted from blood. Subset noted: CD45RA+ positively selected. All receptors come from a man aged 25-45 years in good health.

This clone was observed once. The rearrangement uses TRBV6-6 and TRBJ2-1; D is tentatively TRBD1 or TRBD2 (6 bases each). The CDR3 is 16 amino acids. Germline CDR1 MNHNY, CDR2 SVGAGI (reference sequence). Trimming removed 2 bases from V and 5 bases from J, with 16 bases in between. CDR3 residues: CASSYRLRGRNNEQFF. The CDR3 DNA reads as TGTGCCAGCAGTTACAGATTGAGGGGGAGGAACAATGAGCAGTTCTTC.

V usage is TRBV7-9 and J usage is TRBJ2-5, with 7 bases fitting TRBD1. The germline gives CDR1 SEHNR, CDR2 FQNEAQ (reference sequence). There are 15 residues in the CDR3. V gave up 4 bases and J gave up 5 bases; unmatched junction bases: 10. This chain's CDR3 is CASSSDRERGETQYF. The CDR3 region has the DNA TGTGCCAGCAGCTCCGACAGGGAGCGAGGGGAGACCCAGTACTTC.

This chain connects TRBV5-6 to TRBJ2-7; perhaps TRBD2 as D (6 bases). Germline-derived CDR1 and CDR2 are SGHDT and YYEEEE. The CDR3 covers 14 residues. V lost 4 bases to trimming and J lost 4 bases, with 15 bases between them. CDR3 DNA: TGTGCCAGCAGCCGGGAGACTAGTCTATACGAGCAGTACTTC. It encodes CASSRETSLYEQYF.

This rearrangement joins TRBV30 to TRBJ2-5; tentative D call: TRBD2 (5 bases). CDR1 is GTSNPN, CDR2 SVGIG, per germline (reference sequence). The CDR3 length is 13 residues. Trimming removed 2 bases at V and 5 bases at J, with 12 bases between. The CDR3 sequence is CAWSPLAGETQYF. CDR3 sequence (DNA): TGTGCCTGGAGTCCCCTAGCCGGGGAGACCCAGTACTTC.

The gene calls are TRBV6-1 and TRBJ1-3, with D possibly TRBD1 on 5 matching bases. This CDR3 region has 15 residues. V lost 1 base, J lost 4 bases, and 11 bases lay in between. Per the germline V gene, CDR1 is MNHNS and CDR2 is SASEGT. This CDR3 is CASSEVTGLGNTIYF. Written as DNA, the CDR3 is TGTGCCAGCAGTGAAGTAACAGGTCTCGGAAACACCATATATTTT.

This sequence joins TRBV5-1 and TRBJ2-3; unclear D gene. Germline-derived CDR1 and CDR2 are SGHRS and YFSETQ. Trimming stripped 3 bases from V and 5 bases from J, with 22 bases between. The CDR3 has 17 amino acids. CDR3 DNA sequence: TGCGCCAGCAGCTCGTGGACCCAGAGCCGTTCCGGAGATACGCAGTATTTT. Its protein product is CASSSWTQSRSGDTQYF. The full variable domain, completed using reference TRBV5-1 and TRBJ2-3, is KAGVTQTPRYLIKTRGQQVTLSCSPISGHRSVSWYQQTPGQGLQFLFEYFSETQRNKGNFPGRFSGRQFSNSRSEMNVSTLELGDSALYLCASSSWTQSRSGDTQYFGPGTRLTVL.

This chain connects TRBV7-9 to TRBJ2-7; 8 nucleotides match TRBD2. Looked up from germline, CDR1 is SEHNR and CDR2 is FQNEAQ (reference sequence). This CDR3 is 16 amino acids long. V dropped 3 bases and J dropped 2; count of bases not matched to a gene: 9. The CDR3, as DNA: TGTGCCAGCAGCTTGTCGGGAGGGACACATACCTACGAGCAGTACTTC. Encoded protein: CASSLSGGTHTYEQYF. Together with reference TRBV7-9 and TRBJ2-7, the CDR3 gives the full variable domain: DTGVSQNPRHKITKRGQNVTFRCDPISEHNRLYWYRQTLGQGPEFLTYFQNEAQLEKSRLLSDRFSAERPKGSFSTLEIQRTEQGDSAMYLCASSLSGGTHTYEQYFGPGTRLTVT.

CDR3 in amino acids: CASSDPWDRYEQYF. The CDR3 region has the DNA TGTGCCAGCAGTGACCCTTGGGACAGGTACGAGCAGTACTTC. The chain couples TRBV2 to TRBJ2-7; 8 positions match TRBD1. The CDR3 sequence is 14 residues long. CDR1 and CDR2 from the germline V gene are SNHLY and FYNNEI. The V segment lost 3 bases and the J segment 4 bases; nucleotides outside the gene matches: 5.

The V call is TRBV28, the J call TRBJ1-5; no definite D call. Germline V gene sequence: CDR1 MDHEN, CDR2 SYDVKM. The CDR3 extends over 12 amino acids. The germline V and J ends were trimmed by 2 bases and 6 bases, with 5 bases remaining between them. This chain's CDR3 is CASSLEFQPQHF. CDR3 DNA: TGTGCCAGCAGTTTAGAATTTCAGCCCCAGCATTTT.

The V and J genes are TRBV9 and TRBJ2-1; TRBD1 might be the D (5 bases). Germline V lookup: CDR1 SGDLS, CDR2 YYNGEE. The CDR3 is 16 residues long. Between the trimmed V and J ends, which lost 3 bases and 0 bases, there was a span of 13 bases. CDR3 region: CASSAERQSSYNEQFF. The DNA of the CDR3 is TGTGCCAGCAGCGCCGAGCGACAGAGCTCCTACAATGAGCAGTTCTTC.

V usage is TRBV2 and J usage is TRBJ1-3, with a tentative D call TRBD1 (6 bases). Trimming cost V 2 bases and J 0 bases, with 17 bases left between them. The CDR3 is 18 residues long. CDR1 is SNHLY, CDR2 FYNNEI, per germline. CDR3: CASSELGWTVSSGNTIYF. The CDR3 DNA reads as TGTGCCAGCAGTGAATTGGGTTGGACAGTGAGCTCTGGAAACACCATATATTTT.

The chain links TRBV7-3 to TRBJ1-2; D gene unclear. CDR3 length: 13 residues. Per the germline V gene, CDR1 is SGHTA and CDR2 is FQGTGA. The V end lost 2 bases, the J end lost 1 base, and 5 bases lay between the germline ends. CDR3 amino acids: CASSLGYNYGYTF. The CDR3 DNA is TGTGCCAGCAGCTTAGGGTATAACTATGGCTACACCTTC.

This CDR3 is CASSQPGYTGELFF. DNA of the CDR3: TGCGCCAGCAGTCAACCGGGTTACACCGGGGAGCTGTTTTTT. The chain is built from TRBV23-1 and TRBJ2-2; no clear D. TRBV23-1 is known as an ORF, though its function is uncertain. This CDR3 comprises 14 residues. Trimming took 2 bases from V and 3 from J, leaving 7 bases between them.

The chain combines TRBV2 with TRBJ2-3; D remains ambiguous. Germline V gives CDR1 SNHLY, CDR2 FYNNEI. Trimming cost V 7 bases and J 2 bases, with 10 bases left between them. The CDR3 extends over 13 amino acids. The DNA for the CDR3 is TGTGCCAGCAAGGAAAGAACCACAGATACGCAGTATTTT. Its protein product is CASKERTTDTQYF. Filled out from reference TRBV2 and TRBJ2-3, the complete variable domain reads EPEVTQTPSHQVTQMGQEVILRCVPISNHLYFYWYRQILGQKVEFLVSFYNNEISEKSEIFDDQFSVERPDGSNFTLKIRSTKLEDSAMYFCASKERTTDTQYFGPGTRLTVL.

The CDR3 DNA reads as TGTGCTACGTGGCGGATGGGGGTCAATGAGCAGTTCTTC. Residues: CATWRMGVNEQFF. The chain links TRBV27 to TRBJ2-1, with D possibly being TRBD1 or TRBD2 (5 bases each). This CDR3 is 13 amino acids long. CDR1 is MNHEY and CDR2 is SMNVEV in the germline V gene (reference sequence).

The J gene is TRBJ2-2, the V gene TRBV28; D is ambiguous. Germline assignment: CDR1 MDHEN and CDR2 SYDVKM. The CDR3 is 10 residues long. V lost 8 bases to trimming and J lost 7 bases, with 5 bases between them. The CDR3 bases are TGTGCCAGCGGTCGCGGGGAGCTGTTTTTT. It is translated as CASGRGELFF.

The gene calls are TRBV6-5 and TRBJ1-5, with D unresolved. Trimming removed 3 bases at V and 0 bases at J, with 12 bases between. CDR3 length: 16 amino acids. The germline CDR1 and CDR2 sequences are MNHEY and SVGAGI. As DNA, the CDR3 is TGTGCCAGCAGTTATCTTCCCCGGGATAGCAATCAGCCCCAGCATTTT. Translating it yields CASSYLPRDSNQPQHF.

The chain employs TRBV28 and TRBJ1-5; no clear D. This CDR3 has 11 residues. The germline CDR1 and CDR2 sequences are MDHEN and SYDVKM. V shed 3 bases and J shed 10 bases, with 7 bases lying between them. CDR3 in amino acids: CASSLVDPQHF. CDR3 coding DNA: TGTGCCAGCAGTTTGGTAGATCCCCAGCATTTT.

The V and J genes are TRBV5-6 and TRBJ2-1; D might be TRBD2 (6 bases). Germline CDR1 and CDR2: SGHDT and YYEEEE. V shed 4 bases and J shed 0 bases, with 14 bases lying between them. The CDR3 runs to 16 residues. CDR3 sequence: CASSGGAGSSYNEQFF. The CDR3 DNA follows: TGTGCCAGCAGCGGGGGTGCGGGGAGCTCCTACAATGAGCAGTTCTTC.

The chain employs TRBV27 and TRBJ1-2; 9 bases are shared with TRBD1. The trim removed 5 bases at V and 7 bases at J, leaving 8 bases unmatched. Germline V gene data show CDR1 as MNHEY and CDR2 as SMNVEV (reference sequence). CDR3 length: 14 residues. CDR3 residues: CASSVTGGAGGYTF. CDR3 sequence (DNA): TGTGCCAGCAGTGTAACAGGGGGCGCGGGTGGCTACACCTTC.

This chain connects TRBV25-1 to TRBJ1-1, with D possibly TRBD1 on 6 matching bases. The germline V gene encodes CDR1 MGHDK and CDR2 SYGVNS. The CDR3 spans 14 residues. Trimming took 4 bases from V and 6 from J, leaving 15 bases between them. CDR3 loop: CASSAIQGGAEAFF. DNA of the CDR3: TGTGCCAGCAGTGCAATACAGGGAGGTGCTGAAGCTTTCTTT.

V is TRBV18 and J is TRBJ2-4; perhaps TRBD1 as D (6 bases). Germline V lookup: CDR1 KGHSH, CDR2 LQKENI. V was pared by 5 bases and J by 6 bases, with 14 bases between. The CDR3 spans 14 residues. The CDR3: CASSNAQGTNIQYF. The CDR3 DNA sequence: TGTGCCAGCTCAAATGCCCAGGGGACAAACATTCAGTACTTC.

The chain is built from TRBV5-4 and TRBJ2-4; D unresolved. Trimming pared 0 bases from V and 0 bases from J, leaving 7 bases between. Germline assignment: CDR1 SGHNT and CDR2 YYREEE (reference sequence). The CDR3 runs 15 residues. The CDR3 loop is CASSLGGVAKNIQYF. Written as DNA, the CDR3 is TGTGCCAGCAGCTTGGGAGGTGTAGCCAAAAACATTCAGTACTTC.